Detailed here is one T cell receptor beta chain. The data originate from a study of T cell responses to AZD1222 COVID-19 vaccine. Assay used: immunoSEQ multiplex PCR; TCRdb lists only in-frame clones, some missing. The sample contains approximately 170,000 clones, 85% to 95% of which appear only once. This TCR derives from an adult in good health. The material sequenced was peripheral blood, taken on day 0 of AZD1222 vaccination.

CDR3: CASSLVWGGPTGELFF. The CDR3 DNA follows: TGTGCCAGCAGTTTGGTATGGGGAGGGCCCACCGGGGAGCTGTTTTTT. The V gene is TRBV28, the J gene TRBJ2-2, with 7 nucleotides matching TRBD2. Germline V CDR1 and CDR2: MDHEN, SYDVKM. The CDR3 is made up of 16 amino acids. The V and J ends lost 3 bases and 4 bases, in that order; junction bases with no gene match: 8.